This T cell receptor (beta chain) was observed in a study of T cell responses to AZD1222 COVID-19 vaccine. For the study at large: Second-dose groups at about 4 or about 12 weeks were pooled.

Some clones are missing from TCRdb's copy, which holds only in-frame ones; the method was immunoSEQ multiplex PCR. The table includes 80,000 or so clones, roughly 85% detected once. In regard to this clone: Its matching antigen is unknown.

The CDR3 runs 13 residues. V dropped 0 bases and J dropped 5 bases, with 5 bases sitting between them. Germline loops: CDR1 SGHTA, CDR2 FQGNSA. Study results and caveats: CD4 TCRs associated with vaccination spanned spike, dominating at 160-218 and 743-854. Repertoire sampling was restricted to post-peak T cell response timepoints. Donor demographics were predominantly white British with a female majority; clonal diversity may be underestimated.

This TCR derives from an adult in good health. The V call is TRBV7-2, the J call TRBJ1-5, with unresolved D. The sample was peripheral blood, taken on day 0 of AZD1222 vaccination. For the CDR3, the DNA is TGTGCCAGCAGCTTAGCAGACGATCAGCCCCAGCATTTT. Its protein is CASSLADDQPQHF.